This is a list of T cell receptor beta chains from one sample in a study of cytomegalovirus exposure and HLA in healthy donors. The protocol was immunoSEQ multiplex PCR, while the TCRdb copy is restricted to in-frame clones and leaves out a portion. The profile covers 150,000 to 200,000 clones, with 75% to 90% appearing a single time and about 2.3% taken by the ten largest. The sequencing input was PBMCs. These receptors were obtained from a woman younger than 30 in good health and CMV-seronegative. Both conserved end residues are part of each CDR3. Fields, in order: V gene, D gene, J gene, clone size, CDR3 DNA, CDR3 protein. D genes are given only for firm matches. The size of a clone is reported for some rows only, either as once, few or many, or as a class for expanded clones.

>TRBV2|TRBD2|TRBJ2-3|-
TGTGCCAGCAGGTTACTAGCGAGTAGCACAGATACGCAGTATTTT
CASRLLASSTDTQYF
>TRBV4-3|-|TRBJ2-3|-
TGCGCCAGCAGCCAAGATATGGTAGCTACAGATACGCAGTATTTT
CASSQDMVATDTQYF
>TRBV11-3|-|TRBJ2-1|-
TGTGCCAGCAGCTTATCCGATGGACAATACAATGAGCAGTTCTTC
CASSLSDGQYNEQFF
>TRBV7-8|-|TRBJ2-2|-
TGTGCCAGCAGCCCTCCGGGAATTTCGACTGGGGAGCTGTTTTTT
CASSPPGISTGELFF
>TRBV27|TRBD1|TRBJ1-4|-
TGTGCCAGCTCGGACAGGGGAACTAATGAAAAACTGTTTTTT
CASSDRGTNEKLFF
>TRBV6-1|TRBD1|TRBJ2-5|-
TGTGCCAGCAGTAGACAGGGTGGGGAGACCCAGTACTTC
CASSRQGGETQYF
>TRBV5-5|TRBD1|TRBJ1-4|-
TGTGCCAGCAGCTTGGTGGGACAGGGGAGGGAAAAACTGTTTTTT
CASSLVGQGREKLFF
>TRBV25-1|-|TRBJ1-6|-
TGTGCCAGCAGTGAATGGGGGGGCCGGAATTCACCCCTCCACTTT
CASSEWGGRNSPLHF
>TRBV5-1|TRBD2|TRBJ2-1|-
TGCGCCAGCAGCTTGCGCCGGACTAGCGGGAGTAGAGGTTCCTACAATGAGCAGTTCTTC
CASSLRRTSGSRGSYNEQFF
>TRBV2|-|TRBJ2-3|once
TGTGCCAGCAGTGACCAGGCTAGCACAGATACGCAGTATTTT
CASSDQASTDTQYF
>TRBV30|TRBD1|TRBJ1-1|-
TGTGCCTGGAGTGTGGTAGAGGCTGACAGGGCTTATACTGAAGCTTTCTTT
CAWSVVEADRAYTEAFF
>TRBV30|TRBD2|TRBJ2-1|-
TGTGCCTGGAGCGGGCGGTGGCGGGGGGCCTACAATGAGCAGTTCTTC
CAWSGRWRGAYNEQFF
>TRBV4-3|-|TRBJ2-3|once
TGCGCCAGCAGCCAAGAGGCTAGTCGTTCGCAGTATTTT
CASSQEASRSQYF
>TRBV6-6|-|TRBJ1-1|few
TGTGCCAGCAGATTTAATGGGGAGGACACTGAAGCTTTCTTT
CASRFNGEDTEAFF
>TRBV5-1|-|TRBJ1-1|once
TGCGCCAGCAGCTTGGTCAGGGATCTGAACACTGAAGCTTTCTTT
CASSLVRDLNTEAFF
>TRBV6-5|TRBD1|TRBJ1-2|-
TGTGCCAGCAGTTATTCCGACAGGGGGCTATATGGCTACACCTTC
CASSYSDRGLYGYTF
>TRBV6-5|-|TRBJ1-4|-
TGTGCCAGCAGTTATGGAGGGGAGCCTAATGAAAAACTGTTTTTT
CASSYGGEPNEKLFF
>TRBV7-9|TRBD1|TRBJ1-1|-
TGTGCCAGCAGCTTGCCACAGGGGGAGGCGAACACTGAAGCTTTCTTT
CASSLPQGEANTEAFF
>TRBV6-5|-|TRBJ1-1|-
TGTGCCAGCAGTTCGTCGCGGAGGTTGTCTGAAGCTTTCTTT
CASSSSRRLSEAFF
>TRBV2|-|TRBJ1-1|-
TGTGCCAGCAGCATACGTGGGGCCGACACTGAAGCTTTCTTT
CASSIRGADTEAFF
>TRBV15|-|TRBJ2-7|-
TGTGCCACCAGCAGAGATCCGGGGAACGAGCAGTACTTC
CATSRDPGNEQYF
>TRBV18|TRBD1|TRBJ2-3|-
TGTGCCAGCTCACCCGGACAGGGAAAAGATACGCAGTATTTT
CASSPGQGKDTQYF
>TRBV10-3|TRBD2|TRBJ2-1|-
TGTGCCATCAGGGGAACTAGCGGGAGGTCCAATGAGCAGTTCTTC
CAIRGTSGRSNEQFF
>TRBV9|TRBD1|TRBJ2-4|-
TGTGCCAGCAGCGCGGGACAGCTTAAAAACATTCAGTACTTC
CASSAGQLKNIQYF
>TRBV19|-|TRBJ2-1|-
TGTGCCAGTAGGGAGAACAGGGATTACAATGAGCAGTTCTTC
CASRENRDYNEQFF
>TRBV10-3|-|TRBJ1-1|-
TGTGCCATCAGTGAGGCCCCCCGGACTGAAGCTTTCTTT
CAISEAPRTEAFF
>TRBV27|-|TRBJ1-1|-
TGTGCCAGCAGTTTGGCAGGGTTAAACACTGAAGCTTTCTTT
CASSLAGLNTEAFF
>TRBV5-1|TRBD2|TRBJ2-3|-
TGCGCCAGCAGCTTGGTCGGGGGGGCCACAGATACGCAGTATTTT
CASSLVGGATDTQYF
>TRBV19|TRBD2|TRBJ2-6|-
TGTGCCAGTAGTCCTAGCGGAAACTCTGGGGCCAACGTCCTGACTTTC
CASSPSGNSGANVLTF
>TRBV7-6|-|TRBJ1-1|-
TGTGCCAGCAGTTCCACAGTAGCGACTGAAGCTTTCTTT
CASSSTVATEAFF
>TRBV6-5|TRBD1|TRBJ2-7|-
TGTGCCAGCAGTTTGGACAGGTCTTACGAGCAGTACTTC
CASSLDRSYEQYF
>TRBV10-1|TRBD1|TRBJ1-1|-
TGCGCCAGCAGTGAGTCTAAAGGACAGGGGATGAACACTGAAGCTTTCTTT
CASSESKGQGMNTEAFF
>TRBV5-8|-|TRBJ2-7|-
TGTGCCAGCAGCTTGGCTTTTATGAAGGACAACGAGCAGTACTTC
CASSLAFMKDNEQYF
>TRBV10-3|-|TRBJ2-7|-
TGTGCCATCAGTGAGTCGAGGCGTCCCGGGGGTGGGCAGTACTTC
CAISESRRPGGGQYF
>TRBV5-1|TRBD1|TRBJ2-7|-
TGCGCCAGCAGCTTGCAGGGGGCCCACGTAGGGTACGAGCAGTACTTC
CASSLQGAHVGYEQYF
>TRBV27|TRBD1|TRBJ2-7|-
TGTGCCAGCAGTTTCAGACAGGGGTACGAGCAGTACTTC
CASSFRQGYEQYF
>TRBV7-9|TRBD2|TRBJ2-1|-
TGTGCCAGCAGCTTACGACTAGCGGGGGCCCTAGAGCAGTTCTTC
CASSLRLAGALEQFF
>TRBV13|-|TRBJ1-4|-
TGTGCCAGCAGCATAGACAGACGGGAAAAACTGTTTTTT
CASSIDRREKLFF
>TRBV19|-|TRBJ2-1|-
TGTGCCAGTAGTATGGGGCAGAGCTCCTACAATGAGCAGTTCTTC
CASSMGQSSYNEQFF
>TRBV7-8|-|TRBJ1-6|-
TGTGCCAGCAGCCCTCGGCGGAACTCCTATAATTCACCCCTCCACTTT
CASSPRRNSYNSPLHF
>TRBV19|-|TRBJ1-4|-
TGTGCCAGTAGTATACAGGCAACTAATGAAAAACTGTTTTTT
CASSIQATNEKLFF
>TRBV2|-|TRBJ1-1|-
TGTGCCAGCAGTGAACACGCGCTGAACACTGAAGCTTTCTTT
CASSEHALNTEAFF
>TRBV6-1|-|TRBJ1-5|-
TGTGCCAGCAGTGAAGGGAGAGGGAGGGGATCCCTTGATCAGCCCCAGCATTTT
CASSEGRGRGSLDQPQHF
>TRBV5-6|-|TRBJ1-5|-
TGTGCCAGCAGCTTGCTTGGGGCTCGGTCAAGGCAGCCCCAGCATTTT
CASSLLGARSRQPQHF
>TRBV7-8|TRBD1|TRBJ1-1|-
TGTGCCAGCAGCTTTACAGGGGGAGTTGACACTGAAGCTTTCTTT
CASSFTGGVDTEAFF
>TRBV6-5|TRBD2|TRBJ2-7|-
TGTGCCAGCAGTCGTTATGGCGGGGGATTAAGAGAGCAGTACTTC
CASSRYGGGLREQYF
>TRBV6-5|-|TRBJ2-1|-
TGTGCCAGCAGTCTCCTCCCCGGCAATGAGCAGTTCTTC
CASSLLPGNEQFF
>TRBV10-3|TRBD2|TRBJ2-7|once
TGTGCCATCAGTTCCTCTAGCGGGAGGGGGGCTTACGAGCAGTACTTC
CAISSSSGRGAYEQYF
>TRBV5-1|-|TRBJ1-2|-
TGCGCCAGCAGCTTGGAGACAGCGAACTATGGCTACACCTTC
CASSLETANYGYTF
>TRBV6-5|-|TRBJ2-4|-
TGTGCCAGCAGAGGCGCTAGCCTAGCCAAAAACATTCAGTACTTC
CASRGASLAKNIQYF
>TRBV4-1|TRBD2|TRBJ2-7|-
TGCGCCAGCAGCCAAGCGTCTAGCGGGGTCTACGAGCAGTACTTC
CASSQASSGVYEQYF
>TRBV19|-|TRBJ1-6|-
TGTGCCAGTAGCCCTAGTGGGAGCTCCTATAATTCACCCCTCCACTTT
CASSPSGSSYNSPLHF
>TRBV19|-|TRBJ2-1|-
TGTGCCAGCGGGACTTCCAAGACTAAGGACTACAATGAGCAGTTCTTC
CASGTSKTKDYNEQFF
>TRBV6-5|TRBD1|TRBJ1-2|-
TGTGCCAGCAGTCCACGGGGACAGCACTTCTATGGCTACACCTTC
CASSPRGQHFYGYTF
>TRBV10-3|TRBD2|TRBJ2-3|once
TGTGCCACCCGACTAGCGACTAGCACAGATACGCAGTATTTT
CATRLATSTDTQYF
>TRBV5-1|TRBD1|TRBJ1-4|-
TGCGCCAGCAGCTACCAGGGGGCGGGTGGTCCTAATGAAAAACTGTTTTTT
CASSYQGAGGPNEKLFF
>TRBV6-5|-|TRBJ2-5|once
TGTGCCAGCAGCCCCGGCGTGGGGCGAGAGACCCAGTACTTC
CASSPGVGRETQYF